This T cell receptor (beta chain) was profiled in a study of shared clonotypes between healthy human individuals. CD45RO-negative, CCR7-selected cells formed the naive CD8 fraction, which excluded terminally differentiated effector memory CD45RA+ cells. TCRdb's table, derived via immunoSEQ multiplex PCR, lists solely in-frame clones and lacks some. The repertoire holds about 2 million clones, just under 95% seen once, with more than 0.95% in the top ten. Comment on this clone: Its target is not known.

Study outcomes and limitations: Shared across four donors were roughly 5% of the naive CD4 clonotypes.

The TCR comes from a young man in good health. Sequences were obtained from naive CD8+ T cells sorted from blood.

Written as DNA, the CDR3 is TGTGCCACCAGCAGTGAGCTGGACTCAAACTACAATGAGCAGTTCTTC. Translation gives CATSSELDSNYNEQFF. This chain joins TRBV15 and TRBJ2-1, with D perhaps matching TRBD2 (5 bases). CDR1 and CDR2 from the germline V gene are LNHNV and YYDKDF (reference sequence). Trimming removed 3 bases from V and 3 bases from J, with 15 bases in between. The CDR3 extends over 16 amino acids. Filled out from reference TRBV15 and TRBJ2-1, the complete variable domain reads DAMVIQNPRYQVTQFGKPVTLSCSQTLNHNVMYWYQQKSSQAPKLLFHYYDKDFNNEADTPDNFQSRRPNTSFCFLDIRSPGLGDTAMYLCATSSELDSNYNEQFFGPGTRLTVL.